This T cell receptor (beta chain) derives from a study of T-cell memory formation after mild COVID-19. Overall study: Most TCR clusters belonged to a single donor.

Germline V gene data show CDR1 as SGHRS and CDR2 as YFSETQ. The length of the CDR3 is 14 residues. J was trimmed by 6 bases and V by 2 bases; bases with no gene match: 6. One entry per CDR3 protein, called by TCRdb with MiXCR from the 5' RACE reads. The sample yields 70,000 to 100,000 distinct CDR3 sequences, more than 12% seen once. Overall study findings and caveats: Later expanders leaned CD4+, whereas day 15 to 85 contracting clones were balanced CD4/CD8.

This clonotype showed up just a few times. Its antigen is not identified. The sequencing sample was made of PBMCs or a T cell subset sorted from them (not recorded which). This chain links TRBV5-1 with TRBJ1-1; 8 positions agree with TRBD1. The clonotype comes from a man aged 18 to 29 who had mild COVID-19 (a few samples of this study predate the infection). Cell type and time point are not known. CDR3 nucleotide sequence: TGCGCCAGCAGCTTAGGACAGGGAAGGGCTGAAGCTTTCTTT. This translates into CASSLGQGRAEAFF.